These T cell receptor beta chains were read from a single sample in a study of post-analysis software for immune sequencing data. In TCRdb, the PCR reads were re-called with MiXCR into one record per CDR3 protein. The data contain roughly 700,000 distinct CDR3 sequences, roughly 27% of them singletons. The sample comprised blood. The receptors originated from a girl aged 5 to 17 with multiple sclerosis. Both conserved end residues are part of each CDR3. D genes are given only for firm matches. Not every row has a clone size; where given, it reads once, few, many or a size class.

TRBJ2-4,.,TRBV6-5,.,TGTGCCAGCAGGGGTTCCGGAGCCAAAAACATTCAGTACTTC,CASRGSGAKNIQYF
TRBJ2-6,.,TRBV27,.,TGTGCCAGCAGTTTATTGGGCAGCTCTGGGGCCAACGTCCTGACTTTC,CASSLLGSSGANVLTF
TRBJ2-7,.,TRBV29-1,.,TGCAGCGTCGCGGCGGGTGGCAATGAGCAGTACTTC,CSVAAGGNEQYF
TRBJ2-5,TRBD2,TRBV29-1,.,TGCAGCGTCACTAGCGGGAGGGGGGTCGGAGAGACCCAGTACTTC,CSVTSGRGVGETQYF
TRBJ2-1,.,TRBV14,few,TGTGCCAGCGAGGCCGGAGGTAGTGAGCAGTTCTTC,CASEAGGSEQFF
TRBJ1-4,.,TRBV20-1,few,TGCAGTGCTAGAAGCATCGCGTGGGGCAGCGAAAAACTGTTTTTT,CSARSIAWGSEKLFF
TRBJ1-6,.,TRBV10-3,few,TGTGCCATCAGTGGGGCAGATTATAATTCACCCCTCCACTTT,CAISGADYNSPLHF
TRBJ2-5,TRBD2,TRBV5-1,few,TGCGCCAGCAGCTTGACTGGACTAGCGGGAGAGACCCAGTACTTC,CASSLTGLAGETQYF
TRBJ2-6,.,TRBV7-2,few,TGTGCCAGCAGGGCAAGGGAAGGGGCCAACGTCCTGACTTTC,CASRAREGANVLTF
TRBJ1-2,.,TRBV7-9,.,TGTGCCAGCAGCTTAGACTATGGCTACATCTTC,CASSLDYGYIF
TRBJ1-5,TRBD1,TRBV12-3/TRBV12-4,few,TGTGCCAGCAGTTTAAACGGACAGGGTCATCAGCCCCAGCATTTT,CASSLNGQGHQPQHF
TRBJ2-1,TRBD2,TRBV20-1,few,TGCAGTGCTAGCAGACTAGCGGGAGTGGTAATCAATGAGCAGTTCTTC,CSASRLAGVVINEQFF
TRBJ1-2,.,TRBV6-5,few,TGTGCCAGCAGAAGGGCGTCAGAGGTCTATGGCTACACCTTC,CASRRASEVYGYTF
TRBJ1-1,.,TRBV7-2,.,TGTGCCAGCAGCCTACAGCCCCGGGCGGACACTGAAGCTTTCTTT,CASSLQPRADTEAFF
TRBJ1-4,.,TRBV27,few,TGTGCCAGCAGTTCCCGGCAGGGGCCTACTAATGAAAAACTGTTTTTT,CASSSRQGPTNEKLFF
TRBJ1-1,.,TRBV4-2,.,TGTGCCAGCAGGGAGGGACGGGTGAACACTGAAGCTTTCTTT,CASREGRVNTEAFF
TRBJ2-5,TRBD1,TRBV7-9,.,TGTGCCAGCAGCTTCCAGGGGGCGACCCAGTACTTC,CASSFQGATQYF
TRBJ1-1,TRBD1,TRBV7-2,.,TGTGCCAGCAGACAGACAGGGCTGAACACTGAAGCTTTCTTT,CASRQTGLNTEAFF
TRBJ2-1,TRBD1,TRBV28,few,TGTGCCAGCAGATCGACAGGGGTCAATGAGCAGTTCTTC,CASRSTGVNEQFF
TRBJ2-7,TRBD1,TRBV6-2/TRBV6-3,few,TGTGCCAGCAGACAGGGGAAGGAGCAGTACTTC,CASRQGKEQYF
TRBJ1-2,.,TRBV29-1,few,TGCAGCGTTGAGGTTCTCTACGGCTACACCTTC,CSVEVLYGYTF
TRBJ1-6,.,TRBV20-1,.,TGCAGTGCTAGAGACCAGGTAGTCTCACCCCTCCACTTT,CSARDQVVSPLHF
TRBJ2-7,.,TRBV10-1,.,TGCGCCAGCAGTGAGTCGGGGGGCTCACCGGACGAGCAGTACTTC,CASSESGGSPDEQYF
TRBJ1-5,TRBD1,TRBV2,.,TGTGCCAGCAGTGGACAGGGCCGTAATCAGCCCCAGCATTTT,CASSGQGRNQPQHF
TRBJ2-7,TRBD2,TRBV20-1,.,TGCATTGCAGAGCGGGAGGGTTACGAGCAGTACTTC,CIAEREGYEQYF
TRBJ2-3,TRBD2,TRBV20-1,.,TGCAGTGCTGATTACCCGGGACTAGCAGGGCGCACAGATACGCAGTATTTT,CSADYPGLAGRTDTQYF
TRBJ2-2,TRBD2,TRBV7-8,few,TGTGCCAGCAGCCCACTAGCGGGAGGGCCGAACACCGGGGAGCTGTTTTTT,CASSPLAGGPNTGELFF
TRBJ2-7,TRBD2,TRBV7-6,few,TGTGCCAGCAGGTCCGACAGACAAGAAGGGACTAGCGCCCATTACAATGAGCAGTACTTC,CASRSDRQEGTSAHYNEQYF
TRBJ2-1,.,TRBV29-1,few,TGCAGCGTTAGGTCAGACGAGTTCGGGCAGTTCTTC,CSVRSDEFGQFF
TRBJ2-4,TRBD2,TRBV20-1,.,TGCAGTGCTAGCGGGAGGGTGTCCAATGAGCAGTACTTC,CSASGRVSNEQYF
TRBJ2-7,.,TRBV20-1,few,TGCAGTGCTACCTCGGGGCTGTTGATAAATGAGCAGTACTTC,CSATSGLLINEQYF
TRBJ2-1,TRBD2,TRBV7-8,few,TGTGCCAGCAGCTTATTTGGGTTTGCTAGCGGGAGATTAAATGAGCAGTTCTTC,CASSLFGFASGRLNEQFF
TRBJ2-7,TRBD2,TRBV7-2,many,TGTGCCAGCAGCTTAGGGACTAGCGGAAACTACGAGCAGTACTTC,CASSLGTSGNYEQYF
TRBJ1-1,.,TRBV12-5,.,TGTGCTAGTGGTTTGGTATTGGGCGGGGGGTCCATGAACACTGAAGCTTTCTTT,CASGLVLGGGSMNTEAFF
TRBJ2-5,.,TRBV20-1,once,TGCAGTGCTAGCCGCGGCAGTTTGGAGACCCAGTACTTC,CSASRGSLETQYF
TRBJ2-7,TRBD2,TRBV29-1,few,TGCAGCGTTTGTACTAGCGGGGCCTACGAGCAGTACTTC,CSVCTSGAYEQYF
TRBJ2-5,.,TRBV4-1,.,TGCGCCAGCAGCCAAGATCGCAGGCAAAAGACCCAGTACTTC,CASSQDRRQKTQYF
TRBJ2-2,TRBD1,TRBV12-3/TRBV12-4,few,TGTGCCAGCAGTTTAGGACAGGGTGTCGGGGAGCTGTTTTTT,CASSLGQGVGELFF
TRBJ1-1,.,TRBV7-9,.,TGTGCCAGCAGCTTATCGCAAGGGGCCTTTGCCGTAGCTTTCTTT,CASSLSQGAFAVAFF
TRBJ2-5,.,TRBV7-2,few,TGTGCCGGCAGCTTAGTGGGGGGGGCGTCGGAGACCCAGTACTTC,CAGSLVGGASETQYF
TRBJ2-3,TRBD1,TRBV9,many,TGTGCCAGCAGCGCCGGGACAGGGGGTAGAGATACGCAGTATTTT,CASSAGTGGRDTQYF
TRBJ1-6,.,TRBV2,.,TGTGCCAGCAGTGAAATGGTCCTTGCAAGTTCACCCCTCCACTTT,CASSEMVLASSPLHF
TRBJ2-6,.,TRBV27,.,TGTGCCAGCAGTCCCCTTGGGAGTGGCGGGGCCAACGTCCTGACTTTC,CASSPLGSGGANVLTF
TRBJ1-6,TRBD1,TRBV2,.,TGTGCCAGCAGCACAACCGGGACAGTAACCATCCGACGTGGTTCACCCCTCCACTTT,CASSTTGTVTIRRGSPLHF
TRBJ2-7,.,TRBV20-1,.,TGCAGTGCGTCAAAGAGGGGGAGGGATTCCTACGAGCAGTACTTC,CSASKRGRDSYEQYF
TRBJ2-1,TRBD2,TRBV29-1,.,TGCAGCGTTGGAGCGAGACTAGCTGGGGATGAGCAGTTCTTC,CSVGARLAGDEQFF
TRBJ1-4,TRBD1,TRBV5-1,once,TGCGCCAGCAGCTCCACGGGACAGGGCAGGGCGGGCCATGAAAAACTGTTTTTT,CASSSTGQGRAGHEKLFF
TRBJ1-2,.,TRBV7-9,few,TGTGCCAGCAGCGCTGACAGGTTCCGGCACTATGGCTACACCTTC,CASSADRFRHYGYTF